This TCR beta chain was sequenced for a study of cytotoxic CD8 clonotypes in ibrutinib-treated CLL. Turning to the study itself: After treatment lasting a median roughly eleven months, range 6 to 36, response samples were collected. Among the samples, the mean was approximately 260,000 productive templates and approximately 94,000 productive rearrangements.

V lost 3 bases to trimming and J lost 0 bases; unmatched junction nucleotides: 4. Germline assignment: CDR1 SGHVS and CDR2 FQNEAQ. The CDR3 runs 16 residues. Clones were read by immunoSEQ multiplex PCR, and TCRdb kept only the in-frame ones, dropping some. In the table there are tens of thousands of clones, 50% to 60% of which are singletons. V usage is TRBV7-8 and J usage is TRBJ1-1; 10 nucleotides line up with TRBD1. This clonotype was obtained from a human donor with chronic lymphocytic leukemia. Source: PBMCs, taken at disease progression, from a patient treated with ibrutinib. CDR3 in amino acids: CASSLGTGVVNTEAFF. The CDR3 DNA follows: TGTGCCAGCAGCTTGGGGACAGGGGTCGTGAACACTGAAGCTTTCTTT.